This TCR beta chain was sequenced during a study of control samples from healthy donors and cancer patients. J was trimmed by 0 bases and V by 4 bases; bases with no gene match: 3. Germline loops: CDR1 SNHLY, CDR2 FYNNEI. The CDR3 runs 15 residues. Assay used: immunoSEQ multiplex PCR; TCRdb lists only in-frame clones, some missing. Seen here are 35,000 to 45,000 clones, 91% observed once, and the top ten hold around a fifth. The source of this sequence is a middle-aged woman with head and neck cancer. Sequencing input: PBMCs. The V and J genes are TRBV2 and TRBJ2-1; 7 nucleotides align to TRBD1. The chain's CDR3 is CASSVGTASYNEQFF. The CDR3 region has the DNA TGTGCCAGCAGTGTTGGGACAGCCTCCTACAATGAGCAGTTCTTC.